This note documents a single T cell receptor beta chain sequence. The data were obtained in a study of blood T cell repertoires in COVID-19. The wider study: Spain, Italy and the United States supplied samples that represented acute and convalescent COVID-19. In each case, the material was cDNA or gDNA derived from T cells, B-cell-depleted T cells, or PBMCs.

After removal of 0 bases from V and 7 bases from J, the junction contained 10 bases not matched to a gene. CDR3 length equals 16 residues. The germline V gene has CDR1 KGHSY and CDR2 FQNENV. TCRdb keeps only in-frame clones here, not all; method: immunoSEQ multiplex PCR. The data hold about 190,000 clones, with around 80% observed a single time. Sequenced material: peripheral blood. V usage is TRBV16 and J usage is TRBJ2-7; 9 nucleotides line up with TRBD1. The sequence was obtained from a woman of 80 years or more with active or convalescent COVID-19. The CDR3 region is CASSQSSYRGQEEQYF. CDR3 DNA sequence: TGTGCCAGCAGCCAATCTAGTTACAGGGGGCAGGAGGAGCAGTACTTC.